The 11 T cell receptor beta chains below were found in one sample sequenced in a study of CD8+CD57+ T cells in acquired aplastic anemia. Those patients picked for sequencing had displayed CD8+CD57+ cell expansion on flow cytometry. Template material for TCR beta VDJ and CDR3 profiling consisted of genomic DNA. Via MiXCR, TCRdb re-called the reads, giving one row per CDR3 protein. Here the sample spans roughly 160,000 distinct CDR3 sequences, about two thirds being singletons. The sample comprised sorted CD4+, CD8+, or CD8+CD57+ T cells (not recorded which) from PBMCs. The receptors derive from a human donor with aplastic anemia.

This clonotype was observed a single time. V is TRBV29-1 and J is TRBJ2-5; D is uncertain. V lost 3 bases to trimming and J lost 9 bases, with 5 bases between them. The CDR3 contains 9 residues. Germline V gives CDR1 SQVTM, CDR2 ANQGSEA. The CDR3 region is CSVDYPQYF. In DNA, the CDR3 is TGCAGCGTTGATTACCCCCAGTACTTC.

This clonotype was observed a single time. The rearrangement joins TRBV6-4 to TRBJ2-6, with D possibly TRBD2 on 6 matching bases. Deletions cut 5 bases from V and 0 bases from J, with 14 bases between. The CDR3 runs 17 residues. Germline assignment: CDR1 MRHNA and CDR2 SNTAGT. The DNA for the CDR3 is TGTGCCAGCAGTAGTGGCGGGGAAAGCTCTGGGGCCAACGTCCTGACTTTC. It is translated as CASSSGGESSGANVLTF.

This chain uses TRBV15 with TRBJ2-1; D unclear. The germline V gene encodes CDR1 LNHNV and CDR2 YYDKDF (reference sequence). Deletions cut 6 bases from V and 7 bases from J, with 13 bases between. The CDR3 spans 13 residues. This CDR3 is CATRMRSGNEQFF. In DNA, the CDR3 is TGTGCCACCAGGATGAGATCCGGGAATGAGCAGTTCTTC.

The V gene is TRBV5-5, the J gene TRBJ2-1; 10 nucleotides agree with TRBD1. V was clipped by 2 bases and J by 5 bases; unmatched bases: 13. This CDR3 is built from 18 residues. Germline lookup yields CDR1 SGHKS and CDR2 YYEKEE (reference sequence). The CDR3 DNA is TGTGCCAGCAGCTTCAGAATAACCGGGACAGGGGACCACAATGAGCAGTTCTTC. Protein: CASSFRITGTGDHNEQFF.

This clonotype was detected many times. The chain employs TRBV5-1 and TRBJ1-4, with D maybe TRBD1 (5 bases). V shed 0 bases and J shed 2 bases, with 14 bases lying between them. Germline V gene data show CDR1 as SGHRS and CDR2 as YFSETQ. The CDR3 runs to 17 residues. The CDR3 DNA reads TGCGCCAGCAGCTTGGGCCGCGGGGGAGCGACTAATGAAAAACTGTTTTTT. This sequence encodes CASSLGRGGATNEKLFF.

This clonotype was seen once. The chain couples TRBV7-3 to TRBJ2-5, with D perhaps matching TRBD2 (6 bases). This CDR3 has 14 amino acids. Germline CDR1 is SGHTA and CDR2 is FQGTGA. The V end lost 3 bases, the J end lost 1 base, and 9 bases lay between the germline ends. The CDR3 protein is CASSFGGTQETQYF. In nucleotides, the CDR3 is TGTGCCAGCAGCTTCGGAGGGACCCAAGAGACCCAGTACTTC.

The chain links TRBV20-1 to TRBJ1-2; D gene unclear. Germline assignment: CDR1 DFQATT and CDR2 SNEGSKA (reference sequence). The CDR3 covers 12 residues. Trimming pared 0 bases from V and 4 bases from J, leaving 6 bases between. The CDR3 is CSAREVSYGYTF. The CDR3 DNA sequence: TGCAGTGCTAGAGAGGTCTCCTATGGCTACACCTTC.

V is TRBV9 and J is TRBJ2-1, with 12 bases matching TRBD1. The J segment lost 8 bases and the V segment lost 3 bases, leaving 6 bases of the junction unmatched. Germline CDR1 reads SGDLS; CDR2 reads YYNGEE. This CDR3 is built from 15 residues. The chain's CDR3 is CASSEGTGGFDEQFF. The CDR3 nucleotides read TGTGCCAGCAGCGAGGGGACAGGGGGCTTCGATGAGCAGTTCTTC.

The V and J genes are TRBV14 and TRBJ1-1; perhaps TRBD1 as D (6 bases). CDR3 length: 14 amino acids. Germline V lookup: CDR1 SGHDN, CDR2 FVKESK. With 3 bases removed from V and 1 base from J, the gap between germline ends came to 9 bases. The CDR3 is CASSQGHRNTEAFF. Here the CDR3 DNA reads TGTGCCAGCAGCCAGGGACATAGGAACACTGAAGCTTTCTTT.

V usage is TRBV7-9 and J usage is TRBJ2-7; tentatively, D is TRBD2 (5 bases). From germline, CDR1 is SEHNR and CDR2 FQNEAQ (reference sequence). The CDR3 sequence is 14 residues long. V lost 4 bases, J lost 0 bases, and 10 bases lay in between. This CDR3 reads CASSSFAGSYEQYF. The CDR3 region has the DNA TGTGCCAGCAGCTCCTTTGCGGGCTCCTACGAGCAGTACTTC.

The V call is TRBV19, the J call TRBJ1-1; the D is unclear. This CDR3 is 13 amino acids long. Trimming pared 5 bases from V and 3 bases from J, leaving 10 bases between. Germline values: CDR1 LNHDA, CDR2 SQIVND (reference sequence). The CDR3 sequence: CASSHGRDTEAFF. For the CDR3, the DNA is TGTGCCAGTAGTCATGGAAGGGACACTGAAGCTTTCTTT.